This T cell receptor beta chain stems from a study of cytomegalovirus exposure and HLA in healthy donors. Findings and caveats of the study: The study designated fewer than 200 TCR beta chains cytomegalovirus-associated. Most TCR sequences showed up rarely, but some public TCRs showed up in many donors.

Comment on this clone: The antigen is unknown. This same CDR3 is encoded by further DNA sequences in the sample.

Primers: 60 Vbeta forward and 13 Jbeta reverse. Sequencing used immunoSEQ multiplex PCR; TCRdb keeps in-frame clones, though not all of them. The sample has about 230,000 clones, 77% seen once. Between the trimmed V and J ends, which lost 5 bases and 7 bases, there was a span of 17 bases. Germline V gene data show CDR1 as LNHDA and CDR2 as SQIVND (reference sequence). The CDR3 extends over 15 amino acids. The sequenced sample was PBMCs. The chain combines TRBV19 with TRBJ1-4; weak D call: TRBD1 (5 bases). The clonotype originates from a woman aged 55-69 years in good health and CMV-seropositive. CDR3 sequence: CASSPFRRGGEKLFF. The CDR3 DNA is TGTGCCAGTAGTCCCTTTAGGAGGGGTGGTGAAAAACTGTTTTTT.